One sample yielded the 17 T cell receptor beta chains listed below, sequenced in a study of OX40 agonist ivuxolimab in advanced cancers. The table came from immunoSEQ multiplex PCR; TCRdb's copy has only in-frame clones and leaves some out. Here the sample spans approximately 77,000 clones, more than 70% being singletons. The sequencing used CD4+ or CD8+ T cells sorted from blood, collected in a trial of the OX40 agonist ivuxolimab. The origin of the receptors is an adult with an advanced solid tumor such as melanoma, head and neck, liver or kidney cancer.

The J gene is TRBJ2-7, the V gene TRBV15; 10 positions agree with TRBD2. J was trimmed by 5 bases and V by 4 bases; bases with no gene match: 5. Germline V CDR1 and CDR2: LNHNV, YYDKDF (reference sequence). The CDR3 extends over 14 amino acids. CDR3 residues: CATSTLAGSDEQYF. CDR3 DNA sequence: TGTGCCACCAGCACACTAGCGGGAAGTGACGAGCAGTACTTC.

This rearrangement joins TRBV13 to TRBJ2-3, with 9 positions matching TRBD2. V dropped 3 bases and J dropped 1; count of bases not matched to a gene: 5. The CDR3 consists of 16 residues. Looked up from germline, CDR1 is PRHDT and CDR2 is FYEKMQ (reference sequence). Here the CDR3 reads CASSFNSGSGTDTQYF. CDR3 in DNA: TGTGCCAGCAGCTTCAATAGCGGGAGTGGCACAGATACGCAGTATTTT.

J is TRBJ2-5 and V is TRBV5-6, with 15 bases lining up with TRBD2. V trimming: 3 bases; J trimming: 5 bases; junction bases outside the gene matches: 8. This CDR3 comprises 17 residues. The germline V gene has CDR1 SGHDT and CDR2 YYEEEE. The CDR3 DNA reads TGTGCCAGCAGCTACAGGACTAGCGGGAGGGCCCGGGAGACCCAGTACTTC. It translates to CASSYRTSGRARETQYF.

This chain links TRBV6-1 with TRBJ1-5, with 7 bases that match TRBD1. This CDR3 has 14 amino acids. Germline lookup yields CDR1 MNHNS and CDR2 SASEGT. V was clipped by 3 bases and J by 4 bases; unmatched bases: 3. CDR3 amino acids: CASSETGPNQPQHF. As DNA, the CDR3 is TGTGCCAGCAGTGAGACAGGGCCTAATCAGCCCCAGCATTTT.

This clone appeared a few times. The chain joins TRBV10-3 to TRBJ2-2, with D hard to call. The CDR3 totals 15 residues. Looked up from germline, CDR1 is ENHRY and CDR2 is SYGVKD. Trimming pared 0 bases from V and 5 bases from J, leaving 10 bases between. CDR3 coding DNA: TGTGCCATCAGTGAGTCCCCGAGTACAACCGGGGAGCTGTTTTTT. Protein sequence: CAISESPSTTGELFF.

V is TRBV9 and J is TRBJ2-7; 10 bases line up with TRBD2. Germline CDR1 is SGDLS and CDR2 is YYNGEE. V gave up 0 bases and J gave up 2 bases; unmatched junction bases: 8. There are 17 residues in the CDR3. CDR3 protein: CASSVGGSGGLAYEQYF. The CDR3 DNA is TGTGCCAGCAGCGTAGGTGGTAGCGGGGGGTTAGCCTACGAGCAGTACTTC. Drawing the rest from reference TRBV9 and TRBJ2-7, the complete variable domain is DSGVTQTPKHLITATGQRVTLRCSPRSGDLSVYWYQQSLDQGLQFLIQYYNGEERAKGNILERFSAQQFPDLHSELNLSSLELGDSALYFCASSVGGSGGLAYEQYFGPGTRLTVT.

The J gene is TRBJ2-7, the V gene TRBV15; TRBD2 is a possible D gene (5 bases). Germline assignment: CDR1 LNHNV and CDR2 YYDKDF (reference sequence). V was trimmed by 0 bases and J by 8 bases, leaving 17 bases between them. The CDR3 loop spans 15 amino acids. CDR3 in amino acids: CATSRDSARGNKQYF. CDR3 nucleotide sequence: TGTGCCACCAGCAGAGATTCCGCTCGGGGTAACAAGCAGTACTTC.

CDR3 in DNA: TGTGCCAGCAGTGACTTACCCCGGCGAGGGGTTACAGATACGCAGTATTTT. It encodes CASSDLPRRGVTDTQYF. The J gene is TRBJ2-3, the V gene TRBV2; the D call may be TRBD1 or TRBD2 (5 bases each). Germline-derived CDR1 and CDR2 are SNHLY and FYNNEI. Trimming stripped 3 bases from V and 3 bases from J, with 19 bases between. The CDR3 spans 17 residues. The full variable domain, completed using reference TRBV2 and TRBJ2-3, is EPEVTQTPSHQVTQMGQEVILRCVPISNHLYFYWYRQILGQKVEFLVSFYNNEISEKSEIFDDQFSVERPDGSNFTLKIRSTKLEDSAMYFCASSDLPRRGVTDTQYFGPGTRLTVL.

The chain couples TRBV7-3 to TRBJ2-5, with no clear D. CDR3 length equals 13 residues. Trimming pared 2 bases from V and 4 bases from J, leaving 8 bases between. CDR1 and CDR2 from the germline V gene are SGHTA and FQGTGA. CDR3 sequence (DNA): TGTGCCAGCAGCTTACCAGGTTCAGAGACCCAGTACTTC. It encodes CASSLPGSETQYF.

The V gene is TRBV6-6, the J gene TRBJ2-7; TRBD2 matches 8 bases. The CDR3 consists of 14 residues. CDR1 and CDR2 (germline): MNHNY, SVGAGI (reference sequence). V was clipped by 1 base and J by 4 bases; unmatched bases: 3. Here the CDR3 DNA reads TGTGCCAGCAGTTACTTCGGGGGGGGATACGAGCAGTACTTC. Its protein product is CASSYFGGGYEQYF.

The V and J genes are TRBV5-1 and TRBJ2-1; the match to TRBD2 covers 7 bases. The trim removed 0 bases at V and 4 bases at J, leaving 4 bases unmatched. CDR1 is SGHRS, CDR2 YFSETQ, per germline. The CDR3 has 15 residues. In DNA, the CDR3 is TGCGCCAGCAGCTTGGAGGGAGGGCCGTACAATGAGCAGTTCTTC. This translates into CASSLEGGPYNEQFF.

This chain links TRBV10-3 with TRBJ1-2; 12 bases align to TRBD1. Germline V gene data show CDR1 as ENHRY and CDR2 as SYGVKD. The CDR3 sequence is 17 residues long. The junction had 7 bases not matched to a gene; V was cut back by 5 bases and J by 0 bases. CDR3 sequence reads: CAISWDRGLSANYGYTF. The CDR3, as DNA: TGTGCCATCAGTTGGGACAGGGGGCTTTCGGCTAACTATGGCTACACCTTC.

The count of this clone is one. This chain links TRBV19 with TRBJ1-4, with 7 bases that match TRBD1. This CDR3 is built from 14 residues. Germline CDR1 and CDR2: LNHDA and SQIVND (reference sequence). The trim removed 9 bases at V and 7 bases at J, leaving 11 bases unmatched. As DNA, the CDR3 is TGTGCCAGCTCTACTACAGGGGTTTTTGAAAAACTGTTTTTT. Protein sequence: CASSTTGVFEKLFF. Drawing the rest from reference TRBV19 and TRBJ1-4, the complete variable domain is DGGITQSPKYLFRKEGQNVTLSCEQNLNHDAMYWYRQDPGQGLRLIYYSQIVNDFQKGDIAEGYSVSREKKESFPLTVTSAQKNPTAFYLCASSTTGVFEKLFFGSGTQLSVL.

This clone was recorded once. The chain couples TRBV5-1 to TRBJ2-7, with D tentatively TRBD2 (6 bases). The CDR3 consists of 14 residues. V lost 4 bases and J lost 0, with 11 bases in between. CDR1 and CDR2 from the germline V gene are SGHRS and YFSETQ. As DNA, the CDR3 is TGCGCCAGCAGCCCGGGACTTACCTCCTACGAGCAGTACTTC. Translating it yields CASSPGLTSYEQYF.

The chain has TRBV7-2 and TRBJ1-1, with 9 bases matching TRBD1. Germline loops: CDR1 SGHTA, CDR2 FQGNSA. CDR3 size: 14 residues. The V segment lost 5 bases and the J segment 5 bases; nucleotides outside the gene matches: 6. CDR3 nucleotide sequence: TGTGCCAGCAGCGTGGGACAGGGTTATACTGAAGCTTTCTTT. This encodes CASSVGQGYTEAFF.

The rearrangement uses TRBV5-5 and TRBJ2-7, with D possibly matching TRBD1 (6 bases). V shed 2 bases and J shed 1 base, with 13 bases lying between them. Germline-derived CDR1 and CDR2 are SGHKS and YYEKEE (reference sequence). This CDR3 region has 15 residues. This CDR3 reads CASSFRTQGSYEQYF. The CDR3 DNA sequence: TGTGCCAGCAGCTTCCGTACACAGGGTTCCTACGAGCAGTACTTC.

This clone was detected only a few times. V usage is TRBV19 and J usage is TRBJ2-1, with unresolved D. The CDR3 has 15 amino acids. CDR1 and CDR2 (germline): LNHDA, SQIVND (reference sequence). The V end lost 1 base, the J end lost 3 bases, and 10 bases lay between the germline ends. In DNA form, the CDR3 reads TGTGCCAGTAGTATAGGCCAGAGCTACTACAATGAGCAGTTCTTC. This translates into CASSIGQSYYNEQFF.